This T cell receptor beta chain comes out of a study of vaccination effects on CD4 cells after COVID-19. CDR3 length: 14 residues. General study results and limits: There was marked clonal contraction among infection- and vaccine-induced clones late after vaccination.

Culturing for 9 to 10 days preceded CD4+ T cell isolation. Generated by immunoSEQ multiplex PCR, the TCRdb table keeps only in-frame clones and is missing some. The sample lists some 36,000 clones; approximately 67% were seen once. About this clone: What it binds is not known.

The rearrangement joins TRBV21-1 to TRBJ2-7; the DNA was not used to check the table's D call, TRBD2. TRBV21-1 is deemed a pseudogene. The clonotype comes from a human donor who received a COVID-19 vaccine. The sequenced sample was CD4+ T cells from PBMCs cultured without peptide, obtained before COVID-19 vaccination. The CDR3 loop reads CASSGPGIPYEQYF. The DNA of the CDR3 is TGTGCCAGCAGCGGGCCGGGAATCCCCTACGAGCAGTACTTC.